This T cell receptor beta chain was captured by sequencing in a study of blood T cell repertoires in COVID-19. The overall study: The United States, Italy and Spain were the sources of the acute and convalescent COVID-19 samples.

Per the original methods: Amplification of reference gene primers provided the estimated nucleated cell counts. Some clones are missing from TCRdb's copy, which holds only in-frame ones; the method was immunoSEQ multiplex PCR. That table supplies the V and J calls and clone size; D and trimming were determined from the DNA. The sample holds about 72,000 clones, approximately 86% seen once. This CDR3 has 13 amino acids. Trimming took off 8 bases at V and 6 bases at J, with 15 bases between the two ends. CDR1 is SGHTA, CDR2 FQGNSA, per germline. This sequence joins TRBV7-2 and TRBJ2-3; D is perhaps TRBD2 (6 bases). The receptor was derived from an older woman with acute or convalescent COVID-19. Input material: peripheral blood. CDR3 protein: CASLGGAEDTQYF. CDR3 DNA sequence: TGTGCCAGCTTAGGCGGGGCGGAGGATACGCAGTATTTT. The whole variable domain, remainder taken from reference TRBV7-2 and TRBJ2-3, is GAGVSQSPSNKVTEKGKDVELRCDPISGHTALYWYRQSLGQGLEFLIYFQGNSAPDKSGLPSDRFSAERTGGSVSTLTIQRTQQEDSAVYLCASLGGAEDTQYFGPGTRLTVL.